Sequencing of this T cell receptor (beta chain) was carried out in a study of regulatory T cells in long-lasting Graves disease. Investigators prepared the TCR beta libraries by applying iRepertoire HTBI primers and Arm-PCR of CDR3 regions. TCRdb reprocessed the multiplex PCR reads with MiXCR, giving one entry per CDR3 protein. This table holds 450,000 to 700,000 distinct CDR3 sequences, around an eighth found once. Study-wide findings and caveats: Patients with persistent disease showed a bias toward TRBV28, TRBJ1-2 and TRBJ2-5.

This sample's time point: newly diagnosed GD, antithyroid drugs for less than 3 months. Following extraction of RNA from PBMCs, that RNA was used to make the TCR library. Graves' disease diagnosis followed American Thyroid Association guidelines. The authors drew patients from an endocrinology department in Xi'an, China. This clonotype appeared a few times. Its matching antigen is unknown. The junction had 13 bases not matched to a gene; V was cut back by 4 bases and J by 5 bases. CDR3 size: 17 residues. The V gene's germline CDR1 is LGHDT and CDR2 YNNKEL (reference sequence). These records were also assigned to another study, of T cells in Graves' hyperthyroidism and ophthalmopathy. That source reports: Most thyroid clonotypes that were expanded above 0.001 also turned up in blood.

The chain couples TRBV3-1 to TRBJ1-1, with 10 bases aligning to TRBD1. This TCR was sampled from a man aged 30 to 39 with Graves disease. The sample in question was peripheral blood mononuclear cells (PBMCs), obtained at new diagnosis, from a patient treated with antithyroid drugs. CDR3: CASSPEVWGQGLTEAFF. CDR3 bases: TGTGCCAGCAGCCCCGAGGTATGGGGACAGGGGTTAACTGAAGCTTTCTTT.